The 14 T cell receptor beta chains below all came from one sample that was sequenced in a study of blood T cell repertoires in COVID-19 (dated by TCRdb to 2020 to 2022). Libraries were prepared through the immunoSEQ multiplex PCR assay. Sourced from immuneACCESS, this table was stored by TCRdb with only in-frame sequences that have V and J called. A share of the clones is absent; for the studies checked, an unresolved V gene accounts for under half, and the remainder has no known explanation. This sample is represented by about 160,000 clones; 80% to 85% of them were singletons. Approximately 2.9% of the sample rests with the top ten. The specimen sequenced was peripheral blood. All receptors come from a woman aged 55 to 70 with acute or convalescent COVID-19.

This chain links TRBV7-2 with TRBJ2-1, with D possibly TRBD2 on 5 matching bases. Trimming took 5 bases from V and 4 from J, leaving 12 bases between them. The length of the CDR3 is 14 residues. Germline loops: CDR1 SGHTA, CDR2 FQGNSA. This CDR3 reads CASSPGLEYNEQFF. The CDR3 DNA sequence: TGTGCCAGCAGCCCCGGACTGGAATACAATGAGCAGTTCTTC.

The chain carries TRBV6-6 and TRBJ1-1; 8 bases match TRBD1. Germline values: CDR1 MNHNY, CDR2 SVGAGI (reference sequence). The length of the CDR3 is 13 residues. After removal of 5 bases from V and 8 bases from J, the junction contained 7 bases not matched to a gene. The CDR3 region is CASSTAGQGEAFF. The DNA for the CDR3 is TGTGCCAGCAGTACGGCTGGACAGGGAGAAGCTTTCTTT.

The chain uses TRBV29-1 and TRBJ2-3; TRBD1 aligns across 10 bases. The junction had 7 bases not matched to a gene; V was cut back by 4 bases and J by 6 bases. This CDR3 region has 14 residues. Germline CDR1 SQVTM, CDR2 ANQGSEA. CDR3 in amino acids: CSVGRQGAGDTQYF. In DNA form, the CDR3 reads TGCAGCGTTGGCCGACAGGGGGCGGGGGATACGCAGTATTTT.

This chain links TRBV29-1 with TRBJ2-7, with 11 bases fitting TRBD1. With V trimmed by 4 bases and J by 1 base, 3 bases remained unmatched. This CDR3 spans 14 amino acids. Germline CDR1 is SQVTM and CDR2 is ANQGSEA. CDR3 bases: TGCAGCGTTGGCCGGGACAGGGGGTCCTACGAGCAGTACTTC. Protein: CSVGRDRGSYEQYF.

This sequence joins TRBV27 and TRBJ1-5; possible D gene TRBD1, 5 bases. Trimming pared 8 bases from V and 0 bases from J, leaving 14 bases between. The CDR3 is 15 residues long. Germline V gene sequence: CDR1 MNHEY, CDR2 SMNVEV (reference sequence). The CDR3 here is CASQRQPYSNQPQHF. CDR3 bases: TGTGCCAGCCAACGACAGCCTTATAGCAATCAGCCCCAGCATTTT.

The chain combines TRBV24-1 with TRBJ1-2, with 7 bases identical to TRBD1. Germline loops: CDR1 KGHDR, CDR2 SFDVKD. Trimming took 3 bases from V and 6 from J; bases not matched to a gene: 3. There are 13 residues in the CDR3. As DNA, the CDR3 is TGTGCCACCAGTGATCGGACAGGAGATGGCTACACCTTC. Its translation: CATSDRTGDGYTF.

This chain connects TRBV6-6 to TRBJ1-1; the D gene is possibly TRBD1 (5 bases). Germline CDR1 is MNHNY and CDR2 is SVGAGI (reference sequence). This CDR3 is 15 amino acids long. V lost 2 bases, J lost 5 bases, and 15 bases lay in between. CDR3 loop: CASSYEWAGGTEAFF. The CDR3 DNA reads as TGTGCCAGCAGTTACGAATGGGCGGGGGGGACTGAAGCTTTCTTT.

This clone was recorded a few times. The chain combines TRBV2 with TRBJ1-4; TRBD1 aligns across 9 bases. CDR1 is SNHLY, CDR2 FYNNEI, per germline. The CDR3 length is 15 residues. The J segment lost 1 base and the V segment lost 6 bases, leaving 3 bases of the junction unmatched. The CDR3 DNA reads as TGTGCCAGCAGGGGACAGGGCGTAACTAATGAAAAACTGTTTTTT. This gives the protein CASRGQGVTNEKLFF. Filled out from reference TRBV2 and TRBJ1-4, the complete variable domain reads EPEVTQTPSHQVTQMGQEVILRCVPISNHLYFYWYRQILGQKVEFLVSFYNNEISEKSEIFDDQFSVERPDGSNFTLKIRSTKLEDSAMYFCASRGQGVTNEKLFFGSGTQLSVL.

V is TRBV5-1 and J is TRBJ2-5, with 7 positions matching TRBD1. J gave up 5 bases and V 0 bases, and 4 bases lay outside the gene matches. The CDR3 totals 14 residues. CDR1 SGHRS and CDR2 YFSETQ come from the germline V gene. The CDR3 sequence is CASSLEGAGETQYF. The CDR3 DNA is TGCGCCAGCAGCTTGGAGGGGGCGGGTGAGACCCAGTACTTC.

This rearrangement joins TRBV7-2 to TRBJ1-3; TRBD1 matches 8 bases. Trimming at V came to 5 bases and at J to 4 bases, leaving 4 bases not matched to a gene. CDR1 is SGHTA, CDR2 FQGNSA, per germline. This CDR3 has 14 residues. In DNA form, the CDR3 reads TGTGCCAGCAGCACGGGACAGGTGGGAAACACCATATATTTT. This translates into CASSTGQVGNTIYF.

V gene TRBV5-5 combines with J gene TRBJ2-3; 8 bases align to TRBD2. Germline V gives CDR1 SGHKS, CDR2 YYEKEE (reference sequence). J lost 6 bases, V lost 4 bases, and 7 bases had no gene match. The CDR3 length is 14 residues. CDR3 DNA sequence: TGTGCCAGCAGCACTTTAGCGGGGCGGGATACGCAGTATTTT. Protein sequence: CASSTLAGRDTQYF. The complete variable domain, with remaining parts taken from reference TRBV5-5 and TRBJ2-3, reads DAGVTQSPTHLIKTRGQQVTLRCSPISGHKSVSWYQQVLGQGPQFIFQYYEKEERGRGNFPDRFSARQFPNYSSELNVNALLLGDSALYLCASSTLAGRDTQYFGPGTRLTVL.

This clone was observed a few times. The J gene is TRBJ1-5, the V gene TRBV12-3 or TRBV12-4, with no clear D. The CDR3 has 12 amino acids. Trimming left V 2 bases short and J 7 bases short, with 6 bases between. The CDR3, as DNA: TGTGCCAGCAGTTTACCCCAACAGCCCCAGCATTTT. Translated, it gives CASSLPQQPQHF.

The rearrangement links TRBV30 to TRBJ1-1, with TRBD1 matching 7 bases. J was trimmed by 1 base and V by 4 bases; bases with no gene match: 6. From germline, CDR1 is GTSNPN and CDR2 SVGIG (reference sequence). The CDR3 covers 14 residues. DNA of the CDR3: TGTGCCTGGAAGGGGGACAGCCGGAACACTGAAGCTTTCTTT. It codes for CAWKGDSRNTEAFF.

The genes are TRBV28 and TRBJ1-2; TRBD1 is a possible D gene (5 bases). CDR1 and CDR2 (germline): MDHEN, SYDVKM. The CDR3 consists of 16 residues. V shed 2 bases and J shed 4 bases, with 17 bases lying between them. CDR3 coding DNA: TGTGCCAGCAGTTTAGCTCAGCGGGGGGGTCGCTATGGCTACACCTTC. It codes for CASSLAQRGGRYGYTF.